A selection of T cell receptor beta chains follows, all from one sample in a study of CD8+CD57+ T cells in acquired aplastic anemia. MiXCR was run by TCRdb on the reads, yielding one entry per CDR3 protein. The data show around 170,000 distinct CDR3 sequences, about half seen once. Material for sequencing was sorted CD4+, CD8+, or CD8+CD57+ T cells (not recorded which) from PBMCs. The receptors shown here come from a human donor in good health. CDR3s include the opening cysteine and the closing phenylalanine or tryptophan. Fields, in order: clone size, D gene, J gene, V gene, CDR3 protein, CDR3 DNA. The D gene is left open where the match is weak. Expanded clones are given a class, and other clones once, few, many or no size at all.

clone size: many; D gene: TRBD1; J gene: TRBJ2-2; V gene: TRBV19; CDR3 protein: CASSERQGNTGELFF; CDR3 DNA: TGTGCCAGTAGTGAACGACAGGGGAACACCGGGGAGCTGTTTTTT
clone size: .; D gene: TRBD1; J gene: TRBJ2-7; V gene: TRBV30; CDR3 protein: CAWARQGTIPEQYF; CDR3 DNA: TGTGCCTGGGCGCGACAGGGGACAATCCCCGAGCAGTACTTC
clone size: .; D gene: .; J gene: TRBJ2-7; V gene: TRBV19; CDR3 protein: CASSRAGSYEQYF; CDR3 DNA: TGTGCCAGTAGTAGGGCGGGCTCCTACGAGCAGTACTTC
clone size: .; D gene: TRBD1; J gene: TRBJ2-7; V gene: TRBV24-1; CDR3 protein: CATSVGQTYEQYF; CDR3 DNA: TGTGCCACCAGTGTGGGACAGACCTACGAGCAGTACTTC
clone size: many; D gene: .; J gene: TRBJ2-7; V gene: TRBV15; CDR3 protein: CATSRDRDHEQYF; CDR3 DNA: TGTGCCACCAGCAGAGACAGGGACCACGAGCAGTACTTC
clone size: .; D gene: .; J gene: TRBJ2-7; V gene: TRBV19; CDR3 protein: CASSFGSHYEQYF; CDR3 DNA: TGTGCCAGTAGTTTTGGCAGCCACTACGAGCAGTACTTC
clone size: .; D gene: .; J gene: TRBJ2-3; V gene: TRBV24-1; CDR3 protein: CATSDPTGSDAQYF; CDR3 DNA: TGTGCCACCAGTGACCCAACAGGGTCAGACGCGCAGTATTTT
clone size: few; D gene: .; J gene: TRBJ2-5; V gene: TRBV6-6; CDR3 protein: CASSKSTIRTKQETQYF; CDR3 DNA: TGTGCCAGCAGTAAAAGCACAATACGGACAAAACAAGAGACCCAGTACTTC
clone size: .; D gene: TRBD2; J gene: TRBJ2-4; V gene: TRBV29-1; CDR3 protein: CSVERGGDIQYF; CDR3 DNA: TGCAGCGTTGAACGGGGGGGAGACATTCAGTACTTC
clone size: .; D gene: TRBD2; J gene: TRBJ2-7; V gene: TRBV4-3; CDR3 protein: CASSQGLAGYEQYF; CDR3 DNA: TGCGCCAGCAGCCAAGGACTAGCGGGTTACGAGCAGTACTTC
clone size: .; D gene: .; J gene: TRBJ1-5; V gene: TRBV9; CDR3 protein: CASSVEGRANQPQHF; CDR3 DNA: TGTGCCAGCAGCGTAGAGGGCAGGGCTAATCAGCCCCAGCATTTT
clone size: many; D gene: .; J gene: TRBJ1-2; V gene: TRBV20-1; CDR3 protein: CSAWTANYGYTF; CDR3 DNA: TGCAGTGCTTGGACGGCGAACTATGGCTACACCTTC
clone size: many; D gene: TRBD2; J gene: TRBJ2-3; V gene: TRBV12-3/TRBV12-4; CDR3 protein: CASRTSGTDTQYF; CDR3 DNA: TGTGCCAGCAGGACTAGCGGCACAGATACGCAGTATTTT
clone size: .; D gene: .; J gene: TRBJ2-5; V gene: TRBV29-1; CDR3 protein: CSVARTPVETQYF; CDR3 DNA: TGCAGCGTTGCGCGTACCCCCGTAGAGACCCAGTACTTC
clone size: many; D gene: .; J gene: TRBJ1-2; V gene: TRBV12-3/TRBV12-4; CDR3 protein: CASSLDRIWALNYGYTF; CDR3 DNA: TGTGCCAGCAGTTTAGACAGAATCTGGGCCCTAAACTATGGCTACACCTTC
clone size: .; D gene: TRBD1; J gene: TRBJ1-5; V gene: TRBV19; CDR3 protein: CASSIEGQGYQPQHF; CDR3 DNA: TGTGCCAGTAGTATAGAGGGACAGGGGTATCAGCCCCAGCATTTT
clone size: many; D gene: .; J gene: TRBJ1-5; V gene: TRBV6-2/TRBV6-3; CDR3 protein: CASLRRNSNQPQHF; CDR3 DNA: TGTGCCAGCCTCAGACGGAATAGCAATCAGCCCCAGCATTTT
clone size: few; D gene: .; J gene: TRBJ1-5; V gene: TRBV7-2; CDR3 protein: CASSLNYAQPQHF; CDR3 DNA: TGTGCCAGCAGCTTAAACTACGCTCAGCCCCAGCATTTT
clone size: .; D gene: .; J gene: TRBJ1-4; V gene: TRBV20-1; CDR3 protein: CSAPGAGRLEKLFF; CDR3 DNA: TGCAGTGCCCCCGGTGCAGGGCGGCTGGAAAAACTGTTTTTT
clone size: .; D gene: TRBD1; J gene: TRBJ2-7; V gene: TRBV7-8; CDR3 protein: CASSLVARGPYEQYF; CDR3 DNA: TGTGCCAGCAGCTTAGTGGCCAGGGGGCCCTACGAGCAGTACTTC
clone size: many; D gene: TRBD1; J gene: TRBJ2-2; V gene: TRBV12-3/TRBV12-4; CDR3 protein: CASSPGTGSTGELFF; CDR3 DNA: TGTGCCAGCAGTCCCGGGACAGGGAGCACCGGGGAGCTGTTTTTT
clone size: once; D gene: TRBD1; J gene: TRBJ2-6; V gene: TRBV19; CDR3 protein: CAGSPGTGVSGANALTF; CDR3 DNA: TGTGCCGGTAGTCCCGGGACAGGGGTATCTGGGGCCAACGCCCTGACTTTC
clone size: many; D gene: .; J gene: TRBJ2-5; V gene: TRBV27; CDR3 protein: CASSFLGSGETQYF; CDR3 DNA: TGTGCCAGCAGTTTCCTCGGGAGCGGAGAGACCCAGTACTTC
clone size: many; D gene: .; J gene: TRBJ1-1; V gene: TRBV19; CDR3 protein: CASSIQGSLNTEAFF; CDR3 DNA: TGTGCCAGTAGTATTCAGGGTTCGTTGAACACTGAAGCTTTCTTT
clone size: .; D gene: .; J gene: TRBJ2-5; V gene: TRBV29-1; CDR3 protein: CSALGGQETQYF; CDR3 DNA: TGCAGCGCCCTGGGGGGACAAGAGACCCAGTACTTC
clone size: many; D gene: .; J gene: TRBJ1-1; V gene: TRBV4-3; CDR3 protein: CASSLNHGRAFF; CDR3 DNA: TGCGCCAGCAGCCTCAATCATGGGAGAGCTTTCTTT
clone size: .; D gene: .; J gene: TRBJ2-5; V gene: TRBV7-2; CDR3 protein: CASSLNTLLGEETQYF; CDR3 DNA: TGTGCCAGCAGCTTAAACACTTTATTAGGTGAAGAGACCCAGTACTTC
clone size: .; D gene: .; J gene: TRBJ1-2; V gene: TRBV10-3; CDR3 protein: CAISPALDGKVYGYTF; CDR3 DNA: TGTGCCATCAGTCCGGCCCTGGACGGGAAAGTCTATGGCTACACCTTC
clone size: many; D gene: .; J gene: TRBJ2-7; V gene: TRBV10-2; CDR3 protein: CASSVFGGGEQYF; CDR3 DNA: TGCGCCAGCAGTGTTTTTGGGGGCGGCGAGCAGTACTTC
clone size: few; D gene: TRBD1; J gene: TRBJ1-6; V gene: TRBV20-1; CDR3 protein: CSAVRQGDNSPLHF; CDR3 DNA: TGCAGTGCTGTTCGACAGGGTGACAATTCACCCCTCCACTTT
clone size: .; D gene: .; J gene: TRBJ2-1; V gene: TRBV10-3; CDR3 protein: CASSHRGPSSYNEQFF; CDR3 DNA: TGTGCCAGCAGCCATCGGGGGCCTAGCTCCTACAATGAGCAGTTCTTC
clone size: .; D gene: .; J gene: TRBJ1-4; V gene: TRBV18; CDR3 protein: CASSPYPTGTEDEKLFF; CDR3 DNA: TGTGCCAGCTCACCTTACCCGACCGGGACTGAAGATGAAAAACTGTTTTTT
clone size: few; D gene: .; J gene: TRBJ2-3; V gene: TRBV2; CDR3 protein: CASSEARIGGGAGSDTQYF; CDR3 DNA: TGTGCCAGCAGTGAAGCGCGAATTGGGGGGGGGGCTGGCTCAGATACGCAGTATTTT
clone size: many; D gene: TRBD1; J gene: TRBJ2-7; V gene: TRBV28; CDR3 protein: CASSLWTGQGEQYF; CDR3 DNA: TGTGCCAGCAGTTTGTGGACAGGGCAGGGCGAGCAGTACTTC
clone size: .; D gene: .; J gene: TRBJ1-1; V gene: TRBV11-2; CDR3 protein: CASSLVGENTEAFF; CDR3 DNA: TGTGCCAGCAGCTTAGTCGGCGAGAACACTGAAGCTTTCTTT
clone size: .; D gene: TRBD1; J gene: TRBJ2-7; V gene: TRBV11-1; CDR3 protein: CASSPQRSGTESYEQYF; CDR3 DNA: TGTGCCAGCAGCCCTCAGAGATCCGGGACAGAGTCATACGAGCAGTACTTC
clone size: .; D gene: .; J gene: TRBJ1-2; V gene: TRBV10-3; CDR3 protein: CAISQEGSYGYTF; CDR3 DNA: TGTGCCATCAGCCAGGAGGGATCGTATGGCTACACCTTC
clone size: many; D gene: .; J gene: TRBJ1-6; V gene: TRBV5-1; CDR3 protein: CASSLAHEGSPLHF; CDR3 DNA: TGCGCCAGCAGCTTGGCTCACGAGGGTTCACCCCTCCACTTT
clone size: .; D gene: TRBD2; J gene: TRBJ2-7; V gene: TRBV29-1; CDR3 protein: CSVSGRGETYEQYF; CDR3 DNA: TGCAGCGTATCCGGGAGGGGGGAGACCTACGAGCAGTACTTC
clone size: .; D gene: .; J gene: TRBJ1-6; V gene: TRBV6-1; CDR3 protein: CASSRDTGLSLHF; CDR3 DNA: TGTGCCAGCAGTCGGGACACCGGATTGTCCCTCCACTTT
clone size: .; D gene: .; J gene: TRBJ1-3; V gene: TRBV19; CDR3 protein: CASSIKGYTIYF; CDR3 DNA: TGTGCCAGTAGTATAAAAGGATACACCATATATTTT
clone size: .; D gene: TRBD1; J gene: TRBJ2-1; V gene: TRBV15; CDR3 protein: CATSRDRDRGPNEQFF; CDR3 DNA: TGTGCCACCAGCAGAGATAGGGACAGGGGGCCCAATGAGCAGTTCTTC
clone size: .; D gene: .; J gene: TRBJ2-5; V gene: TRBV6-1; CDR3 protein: CASSETGRETQYF; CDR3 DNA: TGTGCCAGCAGTGAAACAGGGCGAGAGACCCAGTACTTC
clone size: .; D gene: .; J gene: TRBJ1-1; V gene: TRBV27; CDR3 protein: CASSPIPGLWAEAFF; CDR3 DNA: TGTGCCAGCAGTCCCATTCCGGGGCTTTGGGCTGAAGCTTTCTTT
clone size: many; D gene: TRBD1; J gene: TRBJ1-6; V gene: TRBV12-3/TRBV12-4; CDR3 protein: CASTPGQGNSPLHF; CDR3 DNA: TGTGCCAGCACCCCGGGACAGGGCAATTCACCCCTCCACTTT
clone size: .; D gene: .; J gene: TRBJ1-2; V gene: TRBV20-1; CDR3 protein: CSASDGDYGYTF; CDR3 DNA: TGCAGTGCTAGCGACGGCGACTATGGCTACACCTTC
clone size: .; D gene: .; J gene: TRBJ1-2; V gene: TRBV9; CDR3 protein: CASDEDGYTF; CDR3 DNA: TGTGCCAGCGACGAGGACGGCTACACCTTC
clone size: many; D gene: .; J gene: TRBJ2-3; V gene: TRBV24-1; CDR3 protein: CATSLDSTDTQYF; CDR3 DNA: TGTGCCACCAGTCTGGACAGCACAGATACGCAGTATTTT
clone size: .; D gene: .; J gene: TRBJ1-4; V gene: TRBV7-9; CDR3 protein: CASSFPNEKLFF; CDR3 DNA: TGTGCCAGCAGCTTTCCTAATGAAAAACTGTTTTTT
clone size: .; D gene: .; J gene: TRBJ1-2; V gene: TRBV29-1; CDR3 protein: CSVEHRVDLGYTF; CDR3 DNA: TGCAGCGTTGAACACAGGGTGGATTTGGGCTACACCTTC
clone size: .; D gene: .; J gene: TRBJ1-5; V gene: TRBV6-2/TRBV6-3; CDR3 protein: CASSYSNSNQPQHF; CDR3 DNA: TGTGCCAGCAGTTACTCCAATAGCAATCAGCCCCAGCATTTT
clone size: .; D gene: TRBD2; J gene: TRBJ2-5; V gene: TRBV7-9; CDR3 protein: CASSLADSGSETQYF; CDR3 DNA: TGTGCCAGCAGCTTAGCTGATAGCGGGAGTGAGACCCAGTACTTC
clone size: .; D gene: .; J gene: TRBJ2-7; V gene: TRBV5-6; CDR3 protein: CASSLGLAWEQYF; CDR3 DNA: TGTGCCAGCAGCTTGGGATTAGCCTGGGAGCAGTACTTC
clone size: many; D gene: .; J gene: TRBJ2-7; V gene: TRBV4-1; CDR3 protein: CASSLGDAGISYEQYF; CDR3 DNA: TGCGCCAGCAGCCTGGGCGACGCAGGTATATCCTACGAGCAGTACTTC
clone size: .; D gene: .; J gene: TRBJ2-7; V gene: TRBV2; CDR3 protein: CTRARGNEQYF; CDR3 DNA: TGTACCCGGGCTAGGGGAAACGAGCAGTACTTC
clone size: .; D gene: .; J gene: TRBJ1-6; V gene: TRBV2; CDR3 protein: CASSLEDSYNSPLHF; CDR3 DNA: TGTGCCAGCAGTCTTGAGGACTCCTATAATTCACCCCTCCACTTT
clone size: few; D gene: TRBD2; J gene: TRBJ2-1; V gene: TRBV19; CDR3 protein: CASSLTSGSFLFF; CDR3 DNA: TGTGCCAGTAGTTTGACTAGCGGGAGTTTTTTGTTCTTC
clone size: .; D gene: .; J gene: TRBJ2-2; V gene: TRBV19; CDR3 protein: CASSTGHNTGELFF; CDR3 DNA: TGTGCCAGTAGTACGGGACACAACACCGGGGAGCTGTTTTTT
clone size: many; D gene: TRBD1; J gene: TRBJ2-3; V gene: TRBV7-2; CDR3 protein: CASRDRKLDTQYF; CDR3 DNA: TGTGCCAGCCGGGACAGAAAGTTGGATACGCAGTATTTT
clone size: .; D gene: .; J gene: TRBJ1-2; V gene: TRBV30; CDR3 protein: CACWSRRSVYGYTF; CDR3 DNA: TGTGCCTGTTGGAGCAGGAGAAGCGTCTATGGCTACACCTTC